The 8 T cell receptor beta chains listed next were all sequenced from one sample in a study of blood T cell repertoires in COVID-19. Generated by immunoSEQ multiplex PCR, the TCRdb table keeps only in-frame clones and is missing some. Of almost 70,000 clones detected, about 91% appear once; the ten largest clones hold around 6.4%. The sequenced material came from peripheral blood. These receptors came from a woman in her seventies with acute or convalescent COVID-19.

The chain has TRBV5-1 and TRBJ1-1, with TRBD1 as a possible D gene (5 bases). Per the germline V gene, CDR1 is SGHRS and CDR2 is YFSETQ. The CDR3 is made up of 15 amino acids. Trimming pared 7 bases from V and 4 bases from J, leaving 20 bases between. CDR3 bases: TGCGCCAGCCAATCAGGCTCAGGGTTGGGCACTGAAGCTTTCTTT. Amino acids: CASQSGSGLGTEAFF.

The V and J genes are TRBV6-5 and TRBJ1-5, with TRBD1 matching 8 bases. V shed 5 bases and J 4 bases; nucleotides not matched to a gene: 7. Germline CDR1 and CDR2: MNHEY and SVGAGI. The length of the CDR3 is 15 residues. CDR3 DNA: TGTGCCAGCAGTCCCGACAGGGGACAGAATCAGCCCCAGCATTTT. The encoded protein is CASSPDRGQNQPQHF.

The rearrangement links TRBV5-4 to TRBJ1-2, with 8 bases aligning to TRBD1. V was clipped by 0 bases and J by 8 bases; unmatched bases: 6. Germline values: CDR1 SGHNT, CDR2 YYREEE (reference sequence). This CDR3 is built from 14 residues. CDR3 residues: CASSLDPGGYGYTF. The CDR3 DNA is TGTGCCAGCAGCTTGGATCCAGGGGGCTACGGCTACACCTTC.

The genes are TRBV28 and TRBJ1-5; TRBD1 matches 7 bases. The germline CDR1 and CDR2 sequences are MDHEN and SYDVKM. The ends lost 5 bases at V and 0 bases at J; junction bases unmatched: 13. This CDR3 is 18 amino acids long. The CDR3 DNA sequence: TGTGCCAGCAGTCGAGGACAGGCGGCGATAATTAGCAATCAGCCCCAGCATTTT. The encoded protein is CASSRGQAAIISNQPQHF.

This clone is categorized as medium-sized. This chain uses TRBV27 with TRBJ1-1, with TRBD1 matching 10 bases. Unmatched junction bases numbered 5, after V lost 5 bases and J lost 5 bases. CDR1 is MNHEY, CDR2 SMNVEV, per germline (reference sequence). CDR3 length: 14 residues. CDR3 protein: CASSQGQGRTEAFF. CDR3 sequence (DNA): TGTGCCAGCAGTCAGGGACAGGGGAGGACTGAAGCTTTCTTT.

The chain joins TRBV7-3 to TRBJ1-6; D is possibly TRBD1 (6 bases). The V and J ends lost 2 bases and 7 bases respectively, with 15 bases between them. The V gene's germline CDR1 is SGHTA and CDR2 FQGTGA. The CDR3 sequence is 16 residues long. In nucleotides, the CDR3 is TGTGCCAGCAGCTTACGGGGGGGCTCAGAAAATTCACCCCTCCACTTT. It yields the protein CASSLRGGSENSPLHF. The full variable domain, its missing parts supplied by reference TRBV7-3 and TRBJ1-6, is GAGVSQTPSNKVTEKGKYVELRCDPISGHTALYWYRQSLGQGPEFLIYFQGTGAADDSGLPNDRFFAVRPEGSVSTLKIQRTERGDSAVYLCASSLRGGSENSPLHFGNGTRLTVT.

A few counts support this clone. The chain combines TRBV5-1 with TRBJ2-5; D is possibly TRBD1 (6 bases). Trimming took 0 bases from V and 5 from J, leaving 23 bases between them. This CDR3 region has 18 residues. The germline CDR1 and CDR2 sequences are SGHRS and YFSETQ. CDR3 bases: TGCGCCAGCAGCTTGGTAGGCTCTTGGACAGCCCCCAGGGAGACCCAGTACTTC. Translated, it gives CASSLVGSWTAPRETQYF.

About this clone itself: Here the CDR3 omits its conserved ending phenylalanine or tryptophan, so a read error is the likely source. Because the CDR3's place on the DNA is in doubt, the DNA is left out and the CDR3 is given as listed by TCRdb. This chain joins TRBV19 and TRBJ2-7; the listed D gene, TRBD2, was not tested against the DNA. Germline lookup yields CDR1 LNHDA and CDR2 SQIVND (reference sequence). Both ends counted, the CDR3 spans 11 residues. CDR3 sequence reads: CASSTSGGAST.